The T cell receptor (beta chain) under discussion was sequenced for a study of a mutant IDH1 vaccine in newly diagnosed glioma. Overall study: Vaccines began 4-6 weeks after radiotherapy alone, or with temozolomide cycles. Therapy received beforehand was radiotherapy, temozolomide, or both, with most patients given both. There were roughly 62% males and around 40% females among treated patients, whose mean age was roughly 40 years. Study-level results: Changes in top peripheral clonotypes did not appear linked to pseudoprogression.

The CDR3 length is 13 residues. Deletions cut 4 bases from V and 13 bases from J, with 15 bases between. Germline V gene sequence: CDR1 SGDLS, CDR2 YYNGEE. Assay: immunoSEQ multiplex PCR; the TCRdb copy retains only in-frame clones and omits some. This table holds under 70,000 clones, around 80% found once. Time point given: week 5, during vaccination. In every dose of vaccine, 300 ug of mutant IDH1 20-mer peptide was given alongside topical imiquimod. Comments on this clone: Its specificity is unknown.

The receptor was derived from a man aged 25 to 40 with glioma. The chain has TRBV9 and TRBJ1-6, with D maybe TRBD1 (6 bases). Sequenced here: PBMCs, sampled from a glioma patient whose treatment included an IDH1 peptide vaccine. CDR3 amino acids: CASSLEGEPPLHF. In DNA, the CDR3 is TGTGCCAGCAGCCTCGAGGGGGAGCCTCCCCTCCACTTT.